This T cell receptor (beta chain) was profiled in a study of blood T cells in healthy people across ages. A sample-barcoded 5' primer and a J-beta primer mix were used in a second PCR of roughly 6 to 11 cycles. In TCRdb, the 5' RACE reads were re-called with MiXCR into one record per CDR3 protein. There are over 1,500,000 distinct CDR3 sequences in the sample; roughly two fifths occur only once, and about 21% lies in the top ten. The table lists this clonotype with a few counts. Antigen: not known. Findings and limits, study-wide: Higher naive T cell percentage went strongly together with higher TCR beta diversity. Total diversity from one million sequenced T cells was likely underestimated. Unknown CMV status may confound age-related changes in expanded clones.

Sequences were obtained from blood. The receptor was derived from a human donor in good health.

CDR3 nucleotide sequence: TGCAGTGCTTGGGACAGGGATCAGCCCCAGCATTTT. Its translation: CSAWDRDQPQHF. V is TRBV20-1 and J is TRBJ1-5; 9 bases match TRBD1. Trimming took 5 bases from V and 5 from J; bases not matched to a gene: 1. CDR3 length equals 12 residues. Germline CDR1 and CDR2: DFQATT and SNEGSKA (reference sequence).